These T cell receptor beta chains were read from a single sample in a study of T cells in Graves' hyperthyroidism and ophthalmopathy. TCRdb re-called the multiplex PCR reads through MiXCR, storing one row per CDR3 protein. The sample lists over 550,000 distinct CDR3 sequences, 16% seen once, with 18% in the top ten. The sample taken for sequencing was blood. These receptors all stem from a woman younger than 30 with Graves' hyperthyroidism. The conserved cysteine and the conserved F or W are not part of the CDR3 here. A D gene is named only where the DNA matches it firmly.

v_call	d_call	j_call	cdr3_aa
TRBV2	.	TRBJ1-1	AIPKLSVNTEAF
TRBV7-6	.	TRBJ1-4	ASSPWTANEKLF
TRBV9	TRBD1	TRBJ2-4	ASSGVRGQVGDKNIQY
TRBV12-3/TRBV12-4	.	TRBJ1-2	ASSLARGGYT
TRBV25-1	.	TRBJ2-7	ASSEGASYEQY
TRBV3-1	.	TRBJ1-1	ASSLGTSEAF
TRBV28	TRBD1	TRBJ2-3	ASSPLGQGTDTQY
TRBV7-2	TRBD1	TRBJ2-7	ASRLQGYGYEQY
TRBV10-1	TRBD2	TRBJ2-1	ASSKSSGINEQF
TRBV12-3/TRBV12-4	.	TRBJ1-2	ASSSGDARTYGYT
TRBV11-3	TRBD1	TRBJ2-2	ASSIGQGAGELF
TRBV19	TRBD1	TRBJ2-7	ASSVRDRAYEQY
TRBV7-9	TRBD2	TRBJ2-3	ASHLAGGIMQY
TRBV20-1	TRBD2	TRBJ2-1	SARDPTSGGAGQF
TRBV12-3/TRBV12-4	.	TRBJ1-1	ASSAAREETEAF
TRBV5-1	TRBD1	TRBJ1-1	ASSLRQGLSF